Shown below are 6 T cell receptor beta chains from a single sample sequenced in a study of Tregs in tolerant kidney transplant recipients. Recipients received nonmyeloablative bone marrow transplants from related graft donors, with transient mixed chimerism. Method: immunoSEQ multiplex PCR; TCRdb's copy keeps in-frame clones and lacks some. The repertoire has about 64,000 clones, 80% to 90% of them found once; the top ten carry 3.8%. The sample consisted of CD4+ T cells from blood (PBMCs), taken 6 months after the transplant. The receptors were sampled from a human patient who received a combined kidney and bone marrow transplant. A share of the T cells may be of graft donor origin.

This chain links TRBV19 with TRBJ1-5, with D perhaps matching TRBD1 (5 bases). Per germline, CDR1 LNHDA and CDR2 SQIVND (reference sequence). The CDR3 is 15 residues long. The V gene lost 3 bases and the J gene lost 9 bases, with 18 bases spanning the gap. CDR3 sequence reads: CASSIKGLAGRPQHF. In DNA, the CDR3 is TGTGCCAGTAGTATCAAGGGCCTGGCGGGACGGCCCCAGCATTTT.

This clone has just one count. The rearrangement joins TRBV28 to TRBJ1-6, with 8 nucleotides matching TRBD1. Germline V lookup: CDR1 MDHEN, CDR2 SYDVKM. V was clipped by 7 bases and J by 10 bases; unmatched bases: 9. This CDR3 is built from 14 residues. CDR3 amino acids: CASTAFGDRSPLHF. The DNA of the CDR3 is TGTGCCAGCACCGCCTTCGGGGACAGGTCACCCCTCCACTTT.

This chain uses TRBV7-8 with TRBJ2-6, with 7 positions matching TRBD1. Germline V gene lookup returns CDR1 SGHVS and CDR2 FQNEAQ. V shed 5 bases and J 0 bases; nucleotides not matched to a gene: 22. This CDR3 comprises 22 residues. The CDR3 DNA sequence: TGTGCCAGCAGCCCCCTTATACTACCGACCCGGACAGGCACCTCTGGGGCCAACGTCCTGACTTTC. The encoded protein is CASSPLILPTRTGTSGANVLTF.

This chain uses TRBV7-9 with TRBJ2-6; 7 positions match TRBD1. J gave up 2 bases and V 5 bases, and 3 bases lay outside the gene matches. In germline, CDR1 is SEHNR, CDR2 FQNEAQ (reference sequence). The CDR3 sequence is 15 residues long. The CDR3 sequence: CASSLTGAGANVLTF. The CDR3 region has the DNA TGTGCCAGCAGCCTCACAGGGGCTGGGGCCAACGTCCTGACTTTC.

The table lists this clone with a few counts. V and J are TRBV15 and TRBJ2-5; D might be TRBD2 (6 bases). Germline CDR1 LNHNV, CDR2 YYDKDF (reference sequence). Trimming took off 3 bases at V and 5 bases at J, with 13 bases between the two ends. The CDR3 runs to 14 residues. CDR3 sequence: CATSSWRVGETQYF. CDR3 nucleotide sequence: TGTGCCACCAGCAGTTGGAGGGTCGGGGAGACCCAGTACTTC.

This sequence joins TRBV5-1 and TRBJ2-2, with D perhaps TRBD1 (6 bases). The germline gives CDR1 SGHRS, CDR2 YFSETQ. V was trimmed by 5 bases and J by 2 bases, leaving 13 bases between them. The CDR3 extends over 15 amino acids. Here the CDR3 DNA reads TGCGCCAGCAGGACAGGAGAGTATAACACCGGGGAGCTGTTTTTT. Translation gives CASRTGEYNTGELFF.